The subject of this entry is one T cell receptor (beta chain). What it binds is not known. Clones were sequenced by immunoSEQ multiplex PCR, and TCRdb holds only the in-frame ones, with some missing. The sample yields around 310,000 clones, about nine tenths seen once. This CDR3 contains 15 residues. Per germline, CDR1 SGHDT and CDR2 YYEEEE. V lost 0 bases and J lost 8; bases outside the gene matches: 3. The sample belongs to a study of Ad26.COV2.S vaccination and SARS-CoV-2 variants. Treatment denoted: some 19 received Ad26.COV2.S at low or high dose, single or two shots; roughly five received placebo; per-sample allocation not given. Specimen acquisition occurred on day 63 following the initial vaccine or placebo injection. General study results and limits: Similar non-spike TCR breadth was observed in recipients of vaccine and of placebo.

The source material was peripheral blood, sampled in a trial of Ad26.COV2.S vaccine versus placebo. The TCR originated in a person between 18 and 65 years old who received the Ad26.COV2.S COVID-19 vaccine or a placebo. The V and J genes are TRBV5-6 and TRBJ2-1, with 12 bases lining up with TRBD2. CDR3 protein: CASSLELAGGDEQFF. CDR3 in DNA: TGTGCCAGCAGCTTGGAACTAGCGGGAGGCGATGAGCAGTTCTTC.